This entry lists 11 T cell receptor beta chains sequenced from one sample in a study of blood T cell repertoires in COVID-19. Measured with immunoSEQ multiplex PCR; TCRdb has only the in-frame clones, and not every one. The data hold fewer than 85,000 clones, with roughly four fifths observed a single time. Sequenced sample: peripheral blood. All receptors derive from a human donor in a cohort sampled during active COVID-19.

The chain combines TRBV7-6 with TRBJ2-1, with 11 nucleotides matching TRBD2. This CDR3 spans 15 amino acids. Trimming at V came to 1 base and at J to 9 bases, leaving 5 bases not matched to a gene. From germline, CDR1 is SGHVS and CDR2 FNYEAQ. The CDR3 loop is CASSLVAGGRSEQFF. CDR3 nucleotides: TGTGCCAGCAGCTTAGTAGCGGGGGGGCGGAGTGAGCAGTTCTTC. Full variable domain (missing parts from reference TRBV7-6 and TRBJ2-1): GAGVSQSPRYKVTKRGQDVALRCDPISGHVSLYWYRQALGQGPEFLTYFNYEAQQDKSGLPNDRFSAERPEGSISTLTIQRTEQRDSAMYRCASSLVAGGRSEQFFGPGTRLTVL.

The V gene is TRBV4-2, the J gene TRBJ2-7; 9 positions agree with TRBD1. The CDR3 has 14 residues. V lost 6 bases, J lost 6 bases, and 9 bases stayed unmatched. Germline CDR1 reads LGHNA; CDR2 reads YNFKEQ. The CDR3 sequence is CASRKRTGEFEQYF. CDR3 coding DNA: TGTGCCAGCAGAAAACGGACAGGGGAGTTCGAGCAGTACTTC.

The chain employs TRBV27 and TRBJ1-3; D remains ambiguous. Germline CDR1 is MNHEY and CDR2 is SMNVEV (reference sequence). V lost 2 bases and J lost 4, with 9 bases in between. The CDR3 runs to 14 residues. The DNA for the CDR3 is TGTGCCAGCAGTTTACGGGGTCAGGGAAACACCATATATTTT. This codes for CASSLRGQGNTIYF.

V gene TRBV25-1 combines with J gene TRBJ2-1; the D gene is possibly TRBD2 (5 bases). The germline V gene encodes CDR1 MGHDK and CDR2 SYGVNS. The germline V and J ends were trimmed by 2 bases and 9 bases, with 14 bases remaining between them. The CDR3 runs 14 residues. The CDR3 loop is CASSERARAGEQFF. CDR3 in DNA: TGTGCCAGCAGTGAACGGGCGAGGGCTGGTGAGCAGTTCTTC.

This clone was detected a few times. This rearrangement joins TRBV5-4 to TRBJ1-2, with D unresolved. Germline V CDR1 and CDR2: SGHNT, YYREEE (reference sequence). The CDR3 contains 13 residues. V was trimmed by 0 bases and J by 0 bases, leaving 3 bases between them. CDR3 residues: CASSLDSNYGYTF. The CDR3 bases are TGTGCCAGCAGCTTGGACTCTAACTATGGCTACACCTTC.

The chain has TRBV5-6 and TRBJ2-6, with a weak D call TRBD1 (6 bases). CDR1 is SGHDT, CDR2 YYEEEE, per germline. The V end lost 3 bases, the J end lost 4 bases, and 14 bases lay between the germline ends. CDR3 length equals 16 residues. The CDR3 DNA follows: TGTGCCAGCAGCTCGACAGGTAGGGCCGGGGCCAACGTCCTGACTTTC. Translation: CASSSTGRAGANVLTF.

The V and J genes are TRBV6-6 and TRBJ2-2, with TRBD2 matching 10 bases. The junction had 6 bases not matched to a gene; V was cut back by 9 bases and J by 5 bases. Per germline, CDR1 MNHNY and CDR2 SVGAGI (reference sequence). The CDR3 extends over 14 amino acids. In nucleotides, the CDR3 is TGTGCCAGTTCCGGGACTAGCGCGACCGGGGAGCTGTTTTTT. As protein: CASSGTSATGELFF.

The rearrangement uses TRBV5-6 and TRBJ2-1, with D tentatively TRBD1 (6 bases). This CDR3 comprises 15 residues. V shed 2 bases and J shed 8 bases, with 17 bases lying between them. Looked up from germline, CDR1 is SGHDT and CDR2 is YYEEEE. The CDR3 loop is CASSFLQGYDDEQFF. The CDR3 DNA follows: TGTGCCAGCAGCTTTCTCCAGGGGTATGACGATGAGCAGTTCTTC.

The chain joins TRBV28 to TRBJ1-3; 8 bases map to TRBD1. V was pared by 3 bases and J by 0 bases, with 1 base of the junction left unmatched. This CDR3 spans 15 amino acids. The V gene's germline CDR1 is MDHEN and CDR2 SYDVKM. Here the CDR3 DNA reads TGTGCCAGCAGTTTTACAGGGGGCTCTGGAAACACCATATATTTT. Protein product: CASSFTGGSGNTIYF.

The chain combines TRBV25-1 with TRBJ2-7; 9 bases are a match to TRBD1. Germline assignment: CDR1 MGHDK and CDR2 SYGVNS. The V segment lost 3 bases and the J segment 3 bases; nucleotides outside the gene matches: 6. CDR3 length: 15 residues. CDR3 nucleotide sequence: TGTGCCAGCAGTGATCCCCGGGACAGGGACTACGAGCAGTACTTC. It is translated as CASSDPRDRDYEQYF.

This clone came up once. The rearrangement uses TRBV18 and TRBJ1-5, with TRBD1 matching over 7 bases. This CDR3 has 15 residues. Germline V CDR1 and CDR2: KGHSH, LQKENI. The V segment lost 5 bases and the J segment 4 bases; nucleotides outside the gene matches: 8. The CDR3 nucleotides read TGTGCCAGCTCAGGAGGATTACAGGGGAATCAGCCCCAGCATTTT. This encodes CASSGGLQGNQPQHF.